This entry lists 9 T cell receptor beta chains sequenced from one sample in a study of shared clonotypes between healthy human individuals. Naive CD8 cells lacked CD45RO, underwent positive selection for CCR7 and left out terminally differentiated effector memory CD45RA+ cells. Profiling relied on immunoSEQ multiplex PCR, and the TCRdb table lists in-frame clones only, not all of them. This table holds 2 million or so clones, approximately 94% found once. The material sequenced was naive CD8+ T cells sorted from blood. The source is a young man in good health.

The gene calls are TRBV28 and TRBJ2-7, with D tentatively TRBD1 or TRBD2 (5 bases each). The V gene's germline CDR1 is MDHEN and CDR2 SYDVKM. V dropped 4 bases and J dropped 7 bases, with 11 bases sitting between them. CDR3 length equals 12 residues. CDR3: CASSSPWGEQYF. The CDR3, as DNA: TGTGCCAGCAGTTCGCCCTGGGGGGAGCAGTACTTC. The whole variable domain, filled in from reference TRBV28 and TRBJ2-7, reads DVKVTQSSRYLVKRTGEKVFLECVQDMDHENMFWYRQDPGLGLRLIYFSYDVKMKEKGDIPEGYSVSREKKERFSLILESASTNQTSMYLCASSSPWGEQYFGPGTRLTVT.

The chain has TRBV27 and TRBJ2-3, with D uncertain. Germline values: CDR1 MNHEY, CDR2 SMNVEV (reference sequence). The CDR3 length is 13 residues. V lost 6 bases and J lost 0, with 7 bases in between. CDR3 bases: TGTGCCAGCAGCCGATACAGCACAGATACGCAGTATTTT. Protein: CASSRYSTDTQYF.

The CDR3 loop is CASSLTSGGDTQYF. For the CDR3, the DNA is TGTGCCAGCAGCTTAACGTCGGGAGGGGATACGCAGTATTTT. The chain couples TRBV7-3 to TRBJ2-3; 8 bases are shared with TRBD2. The CDR3 extends over 14 amino acids. V shed 0 bases, J shed 6 bases, and the junction held 2 bases outside the gene matches. Germline V gives CDR1 SGHTA, CDR2 FQGTGA. The full variable domain, with the rest looked up from reference TRBV7-3 and TRBJ2-3, is GAGVSQTPSNKVTEKGKYVELRCDPISGHTALYWYRQSLGQGPEFLIYFQGTGAADDSGLPNDRFFAVRPEGSVSTLKIQRTERGDSAVYLCASSLTSGGDTQYFGPGTRLTVL.

A remark on this clone: Distinct nucleotide sequences in the sample also encode this CDR3. The chain joins TRBV5-1 to TRBJ2-7; D perhaps matches TRBD1 (6 bases). The V gene's germline CDR1 is SGHRS and CDR2 YFSETQ. The CDR3 loop spans 13 amino acids. Trimming stripped 0 bases from V and 4 bases from J, with 8 bases between. The CDR3 nucleotides are TGCGCCAGCAGCTTGGGAGGGGGATACGAGCAGTACTTC. This translates into CASSLGGGYEQYF.

This clone showed up just once. V gene TRBV14 combines with J gene TRBJ2-3; tentatively, D is TRBD2 (5 bases). This CDR3 has 13 amino acids. Germline values: CDR1 SGHDN, CDR2 FVKESK. V was pared by 8 bases and J by 1 base, with 10 bases between. For the CDR3, the DNA is TGTGCCAGCCAGGTTAGCGGCACAGATACGCAGTATTTT. It encodes CASQVSGTDTQYF.

Of note for this clone: The same CDR3 arises from other DNA sequences in this sample as well. The V gene is TRBV6-5, the J gene TRBJ2-1; D might be TRBD1 (5 bases). This CDR3 region has 14 residues. CDR1 is MNHEY, CDR2 SVGAGI, per germline. The V end lost 0 bases, the J end lost 3 bases, and 6 bases lay between the germline ends. CDR3 region: CASSYSTGYNEQFF. Written as DNA, the CDR3 is TGTGCCAGCAGTTACTCAACAGGCTACAATGAGCAGTTCTTC.

This sequence joins TRBV6-5 and TRBJ2-3, with a possible D match to TRBD2 (5 bases). There are 14 residues in the CDR3. V lost 3 bases, J lost 2 bases, and 9 bases lay in between. Germline lookup yields CDR1 MNHEY and CDR2 SVGAGI. The CDR3 is CASSYPGITDTQYF. In nucleotides, the CDR3 is TGTGCCAGCAGTTATCCCGGGATCACAGATACGCAGTATTTT.

V is TRBV30 and J is TRBJ2-7, with 10 nucleotides matching TRBD1. Trimming took 5 bases from V and 3 from J; bases not matched to a gene: 7. Germline V gene data show CDR1 as GTSNPN and CDR2 as SVGIG (reference sequence). The CDR3 sequence is 14 residues long. This CDR3 reads CAWDRGPGDYEQYF. CDR3 sequence (DNA): TGTGCCTGGGACAGGGGGCCCGGGGACTACGAGCAGTACTTC.

The chain uses TRBV28 and TRBJ1-2; D gene unclear. Germline loops: CDR1 MDHEN, CDR2 SYDVKM. V lost 7 bases, J lost 3 bases, and 18 bases lay in between. This CDR3 has 15 amino acids. This CDR3 is CASTLQRAVYYGYTF. CDR3 nucleotide sequence: TGTGCCAGCACCCTACAGCGGGCGGTTTACTATGGCTACACCTTC.